These 17 T cell receptor beta chains came from one sample sequenced in a study of CD8+CD57+ T cells in acquired aplastic anemia. The template for TCR beta VDJ and CDR3 sequence profiling was genomic DNA. TCRdb fed the reads into MiXCR, producing one record per CDR3 protein. This sample has roughly 130,000 distinct CDR3 sequences, with 48% found just once. The sequencing input was sorted CD4+, CD8+, or CD8+CD57+ T cells (not recorded which) from PBMCs. The receptor set was obtained from a human donor in good health, serving as a control.

This clonotype was detected ten times or more. V gene TRBV20-1 combines with J gene TRBJ2-3; D might be TRBD2 (5 bases). CDR1 is DFQATT, CDR2 SNEGSKA, per germline (reference sequence). The CDR3 is made up of 14 amino acids. V was pared by 5 bases and J by 12 bases, with 24 bases between. The CDR3 DNA reads TGCAGTGCTGGGAGTCACCTAGGACCAGGTGGCCAGTATTTT. Translated, it gives CSAGSHLGPGGQYF.

This clonotype was detected ten times or more. This chain connects TRBV10-1 to TRBJ1-1, with D unclear. The CDR3 is made up of 16 amino acids. From germline, CDR1 is WNHNN and CDR2 SYGVQD (reference sequence). Trimming removed 11 bases at V and 4 bases at J, with 26 bases between. DNA for the CDR3: TGCGCCGTTTCGACAAACACCCTCCTTTGGAGCACTGAAGCTTTCTTT. It is translated as CAVSTNTLLWSTEAFF.

This clonotype has a single count. The chain couples TRBV7-2 to TRBJ2-7; 7 nucleotides align to TRBD1. V shed 7 bases and J 2 bases; nucleotides not matched to a gene: 5. CDR1 SGHTA and CDR2 FQGNSA come from the germline V gene. The CDR3 consists of 13 residues. CDR3 protein: CASIGQVAYEQYF. The CDR3 DNA is TGTGCCAGCATCGGACAGGTTGCCTACGAGCAGTACTTC.

The chain uses TRBV7-9 and TRBJ2-5; D remains ambiguous. The CDR3 totals 13 residues. Trimming took 2 bases from V and 5 from J, leaving 9 bases between them. The germline V gene has CDR1 SEHNR and CDR2 FQNEAQ (reference sequence). In DNA form, the CDR3 reads TGTGCCAGCAGCTTAACGCATTTGGAGACCCAGTACTTC. Translation gives CASSLTHLETQYF.

Remarks on this clonotype: The germline gene is not matched at one end of the junction; a read error may be the cause. The CDR3 spells CASSQAGGRNTDTQYF. As DNA, the CDR3 is TGTGCCAGCAGTCAAGCGGGGGGGAGGAACACAGATACGCAGTATTTT. This chain links TRBV4-2 with TRBJ2-3; TRBD2 matches 10 bases. The CDR3 is 16 amino acids. Germline V gene data show CDR1 as LGHNA and CDR2 as YNFKEQ.

This clonotype has ten or more counts. V gene TRBV12-3 or TRBV12-4 combines with J gene TRBJ1-3; D is uncertain. The CDR3 covers 16 residues. Trimming cost V 6 bases and J 0 bases, with 15 bases left between them. The CDR3 reads CASSPLGVPSGNTIYF. The CDR3 DNA reads as TGTGCCAGCAGCCCCCTCGGAGTCCCCTCTGGAAACACCATATATTTT.

Only a few counts were recorded for this clonotype. A read error may explain this, as a much larger clone is one base away. CDR3 residues: CASSLGPGVSYNGQFF. CDR3 nucleotide sequence: TGCGCCAGCAGCTTGGGGCCAGGGGTTTCCTACAATGGGCAGTTCTTC. The chain has TRBV5-1 and TRBJ2-1, with a possible D match to TRBD1 (6 bases). The CDR3 has 16 amino acids. Germline CDR1 and CDR2: SGHRS and YFSETQ. Full variable domain (rest looked up from reference TRBV5-1 and TRBJ2-1): KAGVTQTPRYLIKTRGQQVTLSCSPISGHRSVSWYQQTPGQGLQFLFEYFSETQRNKGNFPGRFSGRQFSNSRSEMNVSTLELGDSALYLCASSLGPGVSYNGQFFGPGTRLTVL.

The genes are TRBV10-3 and TRBJ1-2; D might be TRBD1 (5 bases). V lost 4 bases, J lost 4 bases, and 16 bases lay in between. CDR1 is ENHRY and CDR2 is SYGVKD in the germline V gene. The CDR3 is 15 residues long. CDR3 sequence: CAISASGRQSYGYTF. CDR3 in DNA: TGTGCCATCAGTGCGTCGGGTAGACAGAGCTATGGCTACACCTTC.

Details on this clonotype: An end of the junction does not agree with germline; a read error may underlie this. The V call is TRBV10-3, the J call TRBJ2-7; D not resolved. Per germline, CDR1 ENHRY and CDR2 SYGVKD. CDR3 length: 15 amino acids. Here the CDR3 DNA reads TGTGCCAGCAGTTACGGTTCAGCAGCGTCCTACGAGCAGTACTTC. Translation: CASSYGSAASYEQYF.

The CDR3 DNA follows: TGTGCCAGTAGTATAGATGGCTCCTACAATGAGCAGTTCTTC. Translated, it gives CASSIDGSYNEQFF. The chain is built from TRBV19 and TRBJ2-1; D uncertain. With 0 bases removed from V and 0 bases from J, the gap between germline ends came to 3 bases. CDR1 is LNHDA, CDR2 SQIVND, per germline (reference sequence). CDR3 length equals 14 residues. Based on the CDR3 plus reference TRBV19 and TRBJ2-1, the full variable domain is DGGITQSPKYLFRKEGQNVTLSCEQNLNHDAMYWYRQDPGQGLRLIYYSQIVNDFQKGDIAEGYSVSREKKESFPLTVTSAQKNPTAFYLCASSIDGSYNEQFFGPGTRLTVL.

J is TRBJ2-2 and V is TRBV29-1, with 12 bases matching TRBD2. V shed 3 bases, J shed 3 bases, and the junction held 5 bases outside the gene matches. This CDR3 is built from 16 residues. The germline gives CDR1 SQVTM, CDR2 ANQGSEA. CDR3 DNA sequence: TGCAGCGTTGAGCTAGCGGGGGGGCAGGACACCGGGGAGCTGTTTTTT. Translation: CSVELAGGQDTGELFF.

This clonotype came up many times. The chain carries TRBV7-2 and TRBJ1-2; 11 positions agree with TRBD1. V shed 4 bases, J shed 8 bases, and the junction held 6 bases outside the gene matches. The CDR3 consists of 14 residues. Germline loops: CDR1 SGHTA, CDR2 FQGNSA. The DNA for the CDR3 is TGTGCCAGCAGCTCCGGACAGGGGGCAGGCGGCTACACCTTC. Translated: CASSSGQGAGGYTF.

The chain has TRBV29-1 and TRBJ2-7, with D possibly TRBD2 on 6 matching bases. V lost 5 bases to trimming and J lost 3 bases, with 11 bases between them. Germline values: CDR1 SQVTM, CDR2 ANQGSEA. The CDR3 loop spans 12 amino acids. This CDR3 reads CSVRTGSYEQYF. CDR3 nucleotide sequence: TGCAGCGTTCGGACCGGGAGCTACGAGCAGTACTTC.

The chain is built from TRBV29-1 and TRBJ2-7; the match to TRBD1 covers 9 bases. There are 13 residues in the CDR3. With 7 bases clipped from V and 5 bases from J, the junction kept 9 bases outside the gene matches. The germline V gene has CDR1 SQVTM and CDR2 ANQGSEA. CDR3 nucleotides: TGCAGCGCAGACCGGGACAGGGACGACGAGCAGTACTTC. Protein sequence: CSADRDRDDEQYF.

Turning to this clonotype: The junction departs from the called germline gene at one end, perhaps through a read error. J is TRBJ1-2 and V is TRBV4-3; D gene unclear. CDR3 length: 14 residues. CDR1 is LGHNA and CDR2 is YSLEER in the germline V gene. The CDR3 DNA sequence: TGCACCAGCAGCTCCGGTCCCGAGCGGTATGGCTACACCTTC. It is translated as CTSSSGPERYGYTF.

The chain links TRBV12-3 or TRBV12-4 to TRBJ1-6; a possible D gene is TRBD1 (5 bases). This CDR3 is 14 amino acids long. V lost 5 bases to trimming and J lost 7 bases, with 12 bases between them. DNA of the CDR3: TGTGCCAGCAGTCCAACAGGCGTAAATTCACCCCTCCACTTT. Amino acid sequence: CASSPTGVNSPLHF.

This clonotype was observed a few times. The junction and the germline gene differ at one end; a read error may be behind it. The genes are TRBV11-2 and TRBJ2-2; 13 bases are shared with TRBD2. This CDR3 comprises 18 residues. Germline V gene lookup returns CDR1 SGHAT and CDR2 FQNNGV. The CDR3 DNA follows: TGTGCCAGCAGCTTATCCTCTCGGACTAGCGGGGGAACCGGGGAGCTGCTTTTT. Translating gives CASSLSSRTSGGTGELLF.